Following are 31 T cell receptor beta chains from one sample sequenced in a study of cytomegalovirus exposure and HLA in healthy donors. The primer mix had 60 Vbeta and 13 Jbeta primers. Clones were sequenced by immunoSEQ multiplex PCR, and TCRdb holds only the in-frame ones, with some missing. The sample yields approximately 82,000 clones, about two thirds seen once. Sequences were obtained from PBMCs. These receptors all come from a woman in her 30s in good health and CMV-seropositive.

Only a few counts were recorded for this clone. The chain employs TRBV19 and TRBJ2-1, with 10 bases fitting TRBD2. Trimming removed 6 bases from V and 6 bases from J; junction bases left unmatched: 8. Germline V gene sequence: CDR1 LNHDA, CDR2 SQIVND (reference sequence). The CDR3 contains 15 residues. The CDR3 region is CASRPRTSGSNEQFF. In DNA, the CDR3 is TGTGCCAGTAGGCCGAGGACTAGCGGATCCAATGAGCAGTTCTTC.

This chain connects TRBV5-5 to TRBJ1-1, with unresolved D. The CDR3 is 13 residues long. V was clipped by 4 bases and J by 1 base, with 8 bases between them. In germline, CDR1 is SGHKS, CDR2 YYEKEE (reference sequence). CDR3 protein: CASSLPPNTEAFF. The DNA of the CDR3 is TGTGCCAGCAGCCTACCCCCGAACACTGAAGCTTTCTTT. Full variable domain (remainder filled in from reference TRBV5-5 and TRBJ1-1): DAGVTQSPTHLIKTRGQQVTLRCSPISGHKSVSWYQQVLGQGPQFIFQYYEKEERGRGNFPDRFSARQFPNYSSELNVNALLLGDSALYLCASSLPPNTEAFFGQGTRLTVV.

The rearrangement joins TRBV10-1 to TRBJ2-3; perhaps TRBD1 as D (6 bases). The CDR3 has 13 residues. Germline V gives CDR1 WNHNN, CDR2 SYGVQD (reference sequence). Trimming cost V 6 bases and J 6 bases, with 13 bases left between them. The CDR3, as DNA: TGCGCCAGCAGGGACAGCTTCACGGATACGCAGTATTTT. Translating gives CASRDSFTDTQYF.

The chain employs TRBV14 and TRBJ2-2; D is undetermined. CDR3 length: 11 residues. Per germline, CDR1 SGHDN and CDR2 FVKESK. V was pared by 2 bases and J by 7 bases, with 2 bases between. The CDR3 spells CASSQLGELFF. The CDR3 region has the DNA TGTGCCAGCAGCCAACTCGGGGAGCTGTTTTTT.

V and J are TRBV5-4 and TRBJ2-2; TRBD1 aligns across 9 bases. The CDR3 loop spans 15 amino acids. The germline gives CDR1 SGHNT, CDR2 YYREEE (reference sequence). V lost 5 bases, J lost 5 bases, and 7 bases stayed unmatched. Here the CDR3 DNA reads TGTGCCAGCAGTCGACAGGGGGTTTTGACCGGGGAGCTGTTTTTT. It translates to CASSRQGVLTGELFF.

This clone turned up a few times. The genes are TRBV18 and TRBJ1-4; no clear D. Germline lookup yields CDR1 KGHSH and CDR2 LQKENI. Trimming shortened V by 6 bases and J by 8 bases, and 16 bases separated the two germline ends. The CDR3 totals 14 residues. CDR3 region: CASSGGRPPEKLFF. Here the CDR3 DNA reads TGTGCCAGCTCCGGCGGTAGGCCACCAGAAAAACTGTTTTTT. The complete variable domain, with remaining parts taken from reference TRBV18 and TRBJ1-4, reads NAGVMQNPRHLVRRRGQEARLRCSPMKGHSHVYWYRQLPEEGLKFMVYLQKENIIDESGMPKERFSAEFPKEGPSILRIQQVVRGDSAAYFCASSGGRPPEKLFFGSGTQLSVL.

J is TRBJ2-7 and V is TRBV7-9, with 7 bases lining up with TRBD2. The J segment lost 3 bases and the V segment lost 10 bases, leaving 3 bases of the junction unmatched. The germline V gene has CDR1 SEHNR and CDR2 FQNEAQ (reference sequence). This CDR3 has 11 residues. CDR3: CATERGYEQYF. CDR3 sequence (DNA): TGTGCCACCGAGCGGGGCTACGAGCAGTACTTC. Full variable domain (rest looked up from reference TRBV7-9 and TRBJ2-7): DTGVSQNPRHKITKRGQNVTFRCDPISEHNRLYWYRQTLGQGPEFLTYFQNEAQLEKSRLLSDRFSAERPKGSFSTLEIQRTEQGDSAMYLCATERGYEQYFGPGTRLTVT.

The rearrangement links TRBV19 to TRBJ1-4; 7 nucleotides align to TRBD1. Germline V gene sequence: CDR1 LNHDA, CDR2 SQIVND (reference sequence). CDR3 size: 14 residues. The trim removed 3 bases at V and 2 bases at J, leaving 0 bases unmatched. CDR3 nucleotide sequence: TGTGCCAGTAGTATGACAGGGACTAATGAAAAACTGTTTTTT. Translating gives CASSMTGTNEKLFF.

This clone was recorded once. The rearrangement uses TRBV4-1 and TRBJ2-3, with TRBD1 matching 7 bases. CDR3 size: 17 residues. The germline CDR1 and CDR2 sequences are MGHRA and YSYEKL. Trimming cost V 2 bases and J 0 bases; bases outside gene matches: 8. CDR3 region: CASSQLRTGSSTDTQYF. In nucleotides, the CDR3 is TGCGCCAGCAGCCAACTGAGGACAGGATCTAGCACAGATACGCAGTATTTT.

The chain carries TRBV27 and TRBJ2-7; a weak D match, TRBD2 (5 bases). Germline CDR1 reads MNHEY; CDR2 reads SMNVEV (reference sequence). V was trimmed by 3 bases and J by 9 bases, leaving 12 bases between them. The CDR3 extends over 12 amino acids. This CDR3 reads CASSFSSGVQYF. The CDR3 DNA follows: TGTGCCAGCAGTTTTTCGAGCGGCGTGCAGTACTTC.

This clone was observed a handful of times. The rearrangement links TRBV6-9 to TRBJ2-7; 11 bases agree with TRBD2. Germline loops: CDR1 MNHGY, CDR2 SVAAGI. V dropped 2 bases and J dropped 0; count of bases not matched to a gene: 9. This CDR3 spans 18 amino acids. CDR3 amino acids: CASSYPPGLADSSYEQYF. The DNA of the CDR3 is TGTGCCAGCAGTTATCCGCCGGGACTAGCGGATAGCTCCTACGAGCAGTACTTC.

This clone was observed a single time. The chain is built from TRBV6-1 and TRBJ2-3, with 8 bases aligning to TRBD2. This CDR3 has 13 residues. Germline trimming cut 7 bases from V and 6 bases from J; bases unmatched to any gene: 6. The germline V gene encodes CDR1 MNHNS and CDR2 SASEGT. CDR3 nucleotide sequence: TGTGCCAGCATGGACGGGGGGGCGGATACGCAGTATTTT. Its translation: CASMDGGADTQYF.

The V and J genes are TRBV7-9 and TRBJ2-7; D is unresolved. Per the germline V gene, CDR1 is SEHNR and CDR2 is FQNEAQ (reference sequence). CDR3 size: 13 residues. Trimming removed 5 bases at V and 1 base at J, with 9 bases between. The CDR3 DNA sequence: TGTGCCAGCAGCCCCCCCGGTTCCTACGAGCAGTACTTC. This encodes CASSPPGSYEQYF.

This sequence joins TRBV9 and TRBJ2-1, with D possibly matching TRBD2 (6 bases). Trimming shortened V by 4 bases and J by 6 bases, and 14 bases separated the two germline ends. The CDR3 length is 14 residues. Germline lookup yields CDR1 SGDLS and CDR2 YYNGEE. CDR3 sequence (DNA): TGTGCCAGCAGCCTAAGCGGGTACTTCAATGAGCAGTTCTTC. Amino acids: CASSLSGYFNEQFF.

This clone has a single count. Mismatch with germline at one junction end may stem from a read error. This chain joins TRBV7-9 and TRBJ2-5; D possibly matches TRBD1 or TRBD2 (6 bases each). CDR1 and CDR2 from the germline V gene are SEHNR and FQNEAQ (reference sequence). The CDR3 contains 14 residues. The CDR3 spells CSSSLAVGGETQYF. CDR3 DNA sequence: TGTTCCAGCAGCTTAGCGGTAGGGGGAGAGACCCAGTACTTC.

In this sample, this clone turned up a few times. This sequence joins TRBV5-1 and TRBJ1-4; 9 bases are a match to TRBD1. Looked up from germline, CDR1 is SGHRS and CDR2 is YFSETQ. The CDR3 runs to 15 residues. Trimming removed 2 bases from V and 8 bases from J; junction bases left unmatched: 7. In nucleotides, the CDR3 is TGCGCCAGCAGCTTCACAGGGGGCGCGAGGGAAAAACTGTTTTTT. Translated: CASSFTGGAREKLFF.

This sequence joins TRBV30 and TRBJ2-3; 10 bases align to TRBD2. J gave up 4 bases and V 8 bases, and 6 bases lay outside the gene matches. This CDR3 spans 13 amino acids. Germline V gene lookup returns CDR1 GTSNPN and CDR2 SVGIG (reference sequence). In DNA form, the CDR3 reads TGTGCCCATGCAAGCGGGGGGGCAGATACGCAGTATTTT. Encoded protein: CAHASGGADTQYF.

The V call is TRBV11-3, the J call TRBJ1-1; 8 bases map to TRBD1. The trim removed 5 bases at V and 2 bases at J, leaving 4 bases unmatched. This CDR3 comprises 14 residues. Germline V CDR1 and CDR2: SGHNT, YENEEA. DNA for the CDR3: TGTGCCAGCAGCCCCAGGGGGCTTAACACTGAAGCTTTCTTT. Its translation: CASSPRGLNTEAFF. Using reference TRBV11-3 and TRBJ1-1 for the parts outside the CDR3, the full variable domain is EAGVVQSPRYKIIEKKQPVAFWCNPISGHNTLYWYLQNLGQGPELLIRYENEEAVDDSQLPKDRFSAERLKGVDSTLKIQPAELGDSAVYLCASSPRGLNTEAFFGQGTRLTVV.

This clone was found a few times. The chain couples TRBV18 to TRBJ1-1; 8 nucleotides align to TRBD1. The V gene end was trimmed by 6 bases and the J gene end by 7 bases; junction bases not matched to a gene: 4. Germline V gene lookup returns CDR1 KGHSH and CDR2 LQKENI. This CDR3 spans 12 amino acids. The CDR3 region is CASSFTGGEAFF. DNA for the CDR3: TGTGCCAGCTCCTTTACAGGGGGTGAAGCTTTCTTT.

This clone has a handful of counts. The chain couples TRBV7-2 to TRBJ2-7; D not certain. Germline V lookup: CDR1 SGHTA, CDR2 FQGNSA. With 1 base removed from V and 6 bases from J, the gap between germline ends came to 10 bases. The CDR3 is made up of 13 amino acids. The CDR3 here is CASSLGSLAEQYF. The CDR3 DNA is TGTGCCAGCAGCTTAGGATCATTAGCCGAGCAGTACTTC. The variable domain in full, with the rest retrieved from reference TRBV7-2 and TRBJ2-7, is GAGVSQSPSNKVTEKGKDVELRCDPISGHTALYWYRQSLGQGLEFLIYFQGNSAPDKSGLPSDRFSAERTGGSVSTLTIQRTQQEDSAVYLCASSLGSLAEQYFGPGTRLTVT.

This clone turned up a few times. The chain employs TRBV6-5 and TRBJ1-1; D gene ambiguous. Germline V gene data show CDR1 as MNHEY and CDR2 as SVGAGI. This CDR3 region has 15 residues. The ends were cut back, 0 bases at V and 4 bases at J, with 12 bases in the middle. For the CDR3, the DNA is TGTGCCAGCAGTTACTCGTATCCGGGAAGCACTGAAGCTTTCTTT. Residues: CASSYSYPGSTEAFF.

The chain uses TRBV29-1 and TRBJ2-1, with a possible D match to TRBD1 (7 bases). The CDR3 is made up of 16 amino acids. V was pared by 5 bases and J by 0 bases, with 17 bases between. From germline, CDR1 is SQVTM and CDR2 ANQGSEA. The CDR3 is CSVIKQGGFSYNEQFF. The CDR3 DNA follows: TGCAGCGTTATTAAGCAGGGGGGTTTCTCCTACAATGAGCAGTTCTTC.

The table lists this clone with a few counts. The rearrangement joins TRBV5-5 to TRBJ1-6; D is undetermined. Germline-derived CDR1 and CDR2 are SGHKS and YYEKEE (reference sequence). There are 15 residues in the CDR3. With 1 base removed from V and 6 bases from J, the gap between germline ends came to 11 bases. The CDR3 coding sequence is TGTGCCAGCAGCTTGTGGAGTTCCCCTAATTCACCCCTCCACTTT. It yields the protein CASSLWSSPNSPLHF.

This chain uses TRBV5-6 with TRBJ2-1, with D uncertain. This CDR3 is built from 14 residues. V was cut by 0 bases and J by 4 bases, with 8 bases left in between. Germline V lookup: CDR1 SGHDT, CDR2 YYEEEE. The CDR3 here is CASSLGQKYNEQFF. The DNA for the CDR3 is TGTGCCAGCAGCTTGGGACAAAAGTACAATGAGCAGTTCTTC.

The genes are TRBV5-4 and TRBJ1-1, with D possibly matching TRBD1 (5 bases). The CDR3 totals 13 residues. The ends were cut back, 5 bases at V and 7 bases at J, with 15 bases in the middle. Germline CDR1 and CDR2: SGHNT and YYREEE (reference sequence). This chain's CDR3 is CASSSGSVSEAFF. DNA for the CDR3: TGTGCCAGCAGTTCAGGGTCTGTGAGTGAAGCTTTCTTT.

The gene calls are TRBV5-1 and TRBJ1-5; D possibly corresponds to TRBD1 (5 bases). Germline V CDR1 and CDR2: SGHRS, YFSETQ. The CDR3 spans 14 residues. Trimming removed 0 bases at V and 6 bases at J, with 10 bases between. CDR3 protein: CASSLEGLGQPQHF. CDR3 bases: TGCGCCAGCAGCTTGGAGGGGTTGGGTCAGCCCCAGCATTTT.

CDR3 residues: CASSLGAGAIEGTEAFF. The CDR3 nucleotides are TGTGCCAGCAGCTTAGGGGCAGGGGCGATAGAGGGCACTGAAGCTTTCTTT. The V call is TRBV7-8, the J call TRBJ1-1; TRBD1 is a possible D gene (6 bases). V lost 1 base and J 4 bases, leaving 19 bases between the germline ends. The germline gives CDR1 SGHVS, CDR2 FQNEAQ. The CDR3 is 17 residues long.

This sequence joins TRBV25-1 and TRBJ2-5; D possibly corresponds to TRBD2 (6 bases). CDR3 length equals 14 residues. Germline V lookup: CDR1 MGHDK, CDR2 SYGVNS. V was pared by 3 bases and J by 2 bases, with 10 bases between. This CDR3 reads CASSDIGGQETQYF. The DNA for the CDR3 is TGTGCCAGCAGTGACATTGGGGGGCAAGAGACCCAGTACTTC.

The V and J genes are TRBV6-5 and TRBJ1-1, with TRBD1 as a possible D gene (5 bases). Between the trimmed V and J ends, which lost 5 bases and 2 bases, there was a span of 12 bases. Germline values: CDR1 MNHEY, CDR2 SVGAGI. The CDR3 totals 14 residues. The CDR3 DNA reads as TGTGCCAGCAGTCCCCAGGGTCTTAACACTGAAGCTTTCTTT. This gives the protein CASSPQGLNTEAFF.

There are a few counts of this clone. The CDR3 region is CASSIGTGAHYEQYF. CDR3 nucleotide sequence: TGTGCCAGTAGTATTGGGACAGGGGCCCACTACGAGCAGTACTTC. J is TRBJ2-5 and V is TRBV19; TRBD1 aligns across 10 bases. The end of the DNA fits TRBJ2-7 better, so the J call may be wrong. CDR1 and CDR2 (germline): LNHDA, SQIVND (reference sequence). This CDR3 is 15 amino acids long.

The chain carries TRBV29-1 and TRBJ2-1; TRBD2 agrees at 7 bases. CDR3 size: 14 residues. With V trimmed by 5 bases and J by 5 bases, 9 bases remained unmatched. Germline V gene sequence: CDR1 SQVTM, CDR2 ANQGSEA. The DNA for the CDR3 is TGCAGCGTTTTAGCGGGTTTAAAAAACAATGAGCAGTTCTTC. As protein: CSVLAGLKNNEQFF.